This record covers a single T cell receptor (beta chain). The table came from immunoSEQ multiplex PCR; TCRdb's copy has only in-frame clones and leaves some out. The repertoire holds 300,000 to 350,000 clones, with roughly 86% as singletons. This record belongs to a study of blood T cell repertoires in COVID-19. Study background: T cells, B-cell-depleted T cells, or PBMCs provided the cDNA or gDNA that served as material.

This CDR3 comprises 13 residues. Germline V gene data show CDR1 as SQVTM and CDR2 as ANQGSEA. V was shortened by 2 bases and J by 2 bases, with 9 bases between the two germline ends. The sequence derives from a woman aged 25 to 39 who had recovered from COVID-19. Material: PBMCs or T cells enriched from blood (not recorded which). The chain uses TRBV29-1 and TRBJ1-2; TRBD1 might be the D (6 bases). The DNA for the CDR3 is TGCAGCGTTGAAACCCAGGGGAACTATGGCTACACCTTC. Protein product: CSVETQGNYGYTF.